This T cell receptor (beta chain) derives from a study of neurological immune-mediated disorders. In TCRdb, the 5' RACE reads were re-called with MiXCR into one record per CDR3 protein. The table has fewer than 25,000 distinct CDR3 sequences, over 10% seen once. Time point here: technical triplicate 1. V shed 2 bases and J shed 4 bases, with 23 bases lying between them. This CDR3 contains 17 residues. Germline V gene lookup returns CDR1 DFQATT and CDR2 SNEGSKA (reference sequence). The sequencing sample was made of CD4+ T cells from blood. This chain connects TRBV20-1 to TRBJ2-5, with a possible D match to TRBD2 (6 bases). This sequence originates from a female donor with HTLV-1-associated myelopathy (HAM/TSP). CDR3 protein: CSARYRRLAGAGETQYF. CDR3 in DNA: TGCAGTGCTAGATATCGACGTCTAGCAGGAGCGGGAGAGACCCAGTACTTC.